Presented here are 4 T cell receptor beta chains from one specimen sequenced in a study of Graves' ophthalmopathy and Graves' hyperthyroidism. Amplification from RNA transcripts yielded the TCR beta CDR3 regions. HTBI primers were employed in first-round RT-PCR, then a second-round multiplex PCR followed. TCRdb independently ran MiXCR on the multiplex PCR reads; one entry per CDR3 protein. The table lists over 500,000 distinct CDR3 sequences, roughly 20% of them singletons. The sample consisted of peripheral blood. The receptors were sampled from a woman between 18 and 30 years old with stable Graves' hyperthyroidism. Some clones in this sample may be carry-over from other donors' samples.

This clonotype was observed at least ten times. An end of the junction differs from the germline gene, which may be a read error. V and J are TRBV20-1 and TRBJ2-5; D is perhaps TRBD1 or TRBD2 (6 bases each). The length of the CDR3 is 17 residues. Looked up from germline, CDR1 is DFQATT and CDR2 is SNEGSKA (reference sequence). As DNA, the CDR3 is TGCAGTGCTAAACCTCCGGGACATCGCCTATCGGGAGAGACCCTGTACTTC. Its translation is CSAKPPGHRLSGETLYF.

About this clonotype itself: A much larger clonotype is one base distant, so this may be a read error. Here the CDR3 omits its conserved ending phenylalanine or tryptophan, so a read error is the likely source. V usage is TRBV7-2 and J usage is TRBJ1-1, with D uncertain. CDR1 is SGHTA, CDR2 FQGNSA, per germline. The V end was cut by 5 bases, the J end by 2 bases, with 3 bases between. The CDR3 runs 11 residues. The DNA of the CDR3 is TGTGCCAGCAGCGTCAACACTGAAGCTTTCGTT. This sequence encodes CASSVNTEAFV.

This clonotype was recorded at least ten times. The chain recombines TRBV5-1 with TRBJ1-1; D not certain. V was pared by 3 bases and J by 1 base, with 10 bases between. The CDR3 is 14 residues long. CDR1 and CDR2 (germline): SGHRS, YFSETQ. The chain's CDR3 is CASSSVGENTEAFF. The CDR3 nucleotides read TGCGCCAGCAGCTCCGTCGGCGAGAACACTGAAGCTTTCTTT.

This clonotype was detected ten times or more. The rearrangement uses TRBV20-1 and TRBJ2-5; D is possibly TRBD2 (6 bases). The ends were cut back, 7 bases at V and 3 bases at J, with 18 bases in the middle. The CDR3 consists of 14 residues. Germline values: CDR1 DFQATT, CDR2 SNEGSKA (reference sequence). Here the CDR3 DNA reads TGCAGTGTAGTAGCGGTCGAATCTAAAGAGACCCAGTACTTC. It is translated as CSVVAVESKETQYF.